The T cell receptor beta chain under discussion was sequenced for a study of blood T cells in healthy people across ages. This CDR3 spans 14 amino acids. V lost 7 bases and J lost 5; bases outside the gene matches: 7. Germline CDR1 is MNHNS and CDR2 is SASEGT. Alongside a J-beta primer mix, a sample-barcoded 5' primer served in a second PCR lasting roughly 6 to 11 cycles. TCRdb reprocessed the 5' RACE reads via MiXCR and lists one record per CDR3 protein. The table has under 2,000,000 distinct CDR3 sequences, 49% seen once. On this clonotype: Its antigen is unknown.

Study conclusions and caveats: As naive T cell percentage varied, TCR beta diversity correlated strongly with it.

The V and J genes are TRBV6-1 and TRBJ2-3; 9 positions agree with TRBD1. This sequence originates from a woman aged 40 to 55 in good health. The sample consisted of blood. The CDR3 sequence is CASTRDRVEDTQYF. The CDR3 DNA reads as TGTGCCAGCACTCGGGACAGGGTGGAAGATACGCAGTATTTT.